These 29 T cell receptor beta chains were all obtained from the same sample, sequenced in a study of T cell responses to AZD1222 COVID-19 vaccine. Clones were read by immunoSEQ multiplex PCR, and TCRdb kept only the in-frame ones, dropping some. The sample lists around 160,000 clones; about 88% were seen once. Here the sequenced sample was peripheral blood, taken on day 0 of AZD1222 vaccination. The origin of the receptors is an adult in good health.

The chain combines TRBV5-4 with TRBJ1-3; TRBD1 might be the D (6 bases). Germline V gene sequence: CDR1 SGHNT, CDR2 YYREEE (reference sequence). This CDR3 comprises 13 residues. Trimming took off 3 bases at V and 8 bases at J, with 12 bases between the two ends. CDR3 sequence (DNA): TGTGCCAGCAGCTCCCAGAGGGGGTACACCATATATTTT. Translating it yields CASSSQRGYTIYF. Combining the CDR3 with reference TRBV5-4 and TRBJ1-3 gives the whole variable domain ETGVTQSPTHLIKTRGQQVTLRCSSQSGHNTVSWYQQALGQGPQFIFQYYREEENGRGNFPPRFSGLQFPNYSSELNVNALELDDSALYLCASSSQRGYTIYFGEGSWLTVV.

The V call is TRBV6-4, the J call TRBJ1-6; tentative D call: TRBD1 (5 bases). V was shortened by 5 bases and J by 3 bases, with 14 bases between the two germline ends. Germline V CDR1 and CDR2: MRHNA, SNTAGT. The length of the CDR3 is 16 residues. For the CDR3, the DNA is TGTGCCAGCAGTTCCAACGGGGCGGGCTATAATTCACCCCTCCACTTT. Translated, it gives CASSSNGAGYNSPLHF.

The chain has TRBV5-4 and TRBJ2-5; 7 bases match TRBD1. V shed 0 bases and J 5 bases; nucleotides not matched to a gene: 7. This CDR3 region has 15 residues. Germline V gene lookup returns CDR1 SGHNT and CDR2 YYREEE (reference sequence). CDR3 in DNA: TGTGCCAGCAGCTTGGCAGGGGGACCAGGGGAGACCCAGTACTTC. Translated: CASSLAGGPGETQYF.

The V gene is TRBV7-3, the J gene TRBJ2-7; D possibly corresponds to TRBD2 (6 bases). Between the trimmed V and J ends, which lost 6 bases and 3 bases, there was a span of 18 bases. Germline lookup yields CDR1 SGHTA and CDR2 FQGTGA. The CDR3 runs 15 residues. The CDR3 DNA reads TGTGCCAGCAGATCTGGGAGTAGCGGAGACTACGAGCAGTACTTC. Protein sequence: CASRSGSSGDYEQYF.

This clone was seen only a few times. The chain uses TRBV7-8 and TRBJ2-7, with 10 bases identical to TRBD1. V trimming: 5 bases; J trimming: 6 bases; junction bases outside the gene matches: 10. Germline CDR1 SGHVS, CDR2 FQNEAQ. This CDR3 is built from 15 residues. The CDR3 bases are TGTGCCAGCAGCGCGGCCGGGACAGGGGTCGGCGAGCAGTACTTC. Translating gives CASSAAGTGVGEQYF.

The chain couples TRBV6-1 to TRBJ1-3, with a possible D match to TRBD1 (6 bases). The CDR3 contains 15 residues. In germline, CDR1 is MNHNS, CDR2 SASEGT. V was cut by 2 bases and J by 0 bases, with 8 bases left in between. The CDR3, as DNA: TGTGCCAGCAGTGAACAACAGGGCTCTGGAAACACCATATATTTT. Translated: CASSEQQGSGNTIYF.

The chain combines TRBV6-5 with TRBJ2-5; D gene ambiguous. V lost 3 bases, J lost 4 bases, and 6 bases lay in between. There are 12 residues in the CDR3. CDR1 is MNHEY and CDR2 is SVGAGI in the germline V gene. The CDR3 sequence is CASSYNRETQYF. Here the CDR3 DNA reads TGTGCCAGCAGTTATAACAGAGAGACCCAGTACTTC.

The rearrangement uses TRBV11-2 and TRBJ2-1; 9 nucleotides agree with TRBD1. Germline assignment: CDR1 SGHAT and CDR2 FQNNGV. V shed 0 bases, J shed 15 bases, and the junction held 9 bases outside the gene matches. The CDR3 extends over 14 amino acids. The CDR3 DNA reads as TGTGCCAGCAGCTTAGATCCGGGGACAGGGTCCCCGTTCTTC. It translates to CASSLDPGTGSPFF.

The rearrangement links TRBV7-3 to TRBJ1-1; D is perhaps TRBD1 (5 bases). The CDR3 consists of 13 residues. Germline CDR1 reads SGHTA; CDR2 reads FQGTGA. V lost 5 bases and J 5 bases, leaving 12 bases between the germline ends. CDR3 amino acids: CASSPGGGTEAFF. The CDR3 coding sequence is TGTGCCAGCAGCCCCGGTGGGGGGACTGAAGCTTTCTTT.

The chain has TRBV29-1 and TRBJ2-1; 10 nucleotides align to TRBD1. CDR3 length: 15 amino acids. The germline V gene encodes CDR1 SQVTM and CDR2 ANQGSEA. With 4 bases clipped from V and 8 bases from J, the junction kept 11 bases outside the gene matches. The CDR3, as DNA: TGCAGCGTTGTGGGCGAAGACAGGGGGCTCTATGAGCAGTTCTTC. Its protein is CSVVGEDRGLYEQFF.

The chain links TRBV19 to TRBJ1-2, with D possibly being TRBD1 (6 bases). The CDR3 has 13 residues. Germline assignment: CDR1 LNHDA and CDR2 SQIVND (reference sequence). With 10 bases removed from V and 6 bases from J, the gap between germline ends came to 18 bases. CDR3 nucleotides: TGTGCCATGGAGGGGGGGCACTGGGATGGCTACACCTTC. Translating gives CAMEGGHWDGYTF.

The CDR3 here is CASTTVDEAFF. The CDR3 nucleotides are TGTGCCAGCACCACAGTCGACGAAGCTTTCTTT. The chain recombines TRBV2 with TRBJ1-1; D unclear. Germline assignment: CDR1 SNHLY and CDR2 FYNNEI. The CDR3 covers 11 residues. V shed 7 bases and J shed 8 bases, with 11 bases lying between them.

CDR3 in DNA: TGTGCCTGGAGTGCAGGACAGCTGAACACTGAAGCTTTCTTT. This sequence encodes CAWSAGQLNTEAFF. This rearrangement joins TRBV30 to TRBJ1-1, with D possibly being TRBD1 (6 bases). V lost 1 base and J 0 bases, leaving 9 bases between the germline ends. Germline V gene sequence: CDR1 GTSNPN, CDR2 SVGIG (reference sequence). The CDR3 runs to 14 residues.

The J gene is TRBJ2-7, the V gene TRBV28, with D possibly being TRBD2 (6 bases). CDR3 length equals 15 residues. V dropped 5 bases and J dropped 0 bases, with 14 bases sitting between them. The V gene's germline CDR1 is MDHEN and CDR2 SYDVKM. CDR3 in amino acids: CASSTHLGGSYEQYF. The CDR3 DNA reads as TGTGCCAGCAGTACCCACTTGGGGGGCTCCTACGAGCAGTACTTC.

V usage is TRBV4-2 and J usage is TRBJ1-5; no clear D gene. Between the trimmed V and J ends, which lost 4 bases and 0 bases, there was a span of 7 bases. CDR1 is LGHNA, CDR2 YNFKEQ, per germline. The CDR3 spans 14 residues. The CDR3 loop reads CASSPRGSNQPQHF. Written as DNA, the CDR3 is TGTGCCAGCAGCCCCCGGGGTAGCAATCAGCCCCAGCATTTT.

CDR3 residues: CASSPEAEQFF. The CDR3 bases are TGTGCCAGCAGCCCAGAGGCTGAGCAGTTCTTC. The V call is TRBV6-6, the J call TRBJ2-1; D remains unclear. Per the germline V gene, CDR1 is MNHNY and CDR2 is SVGAGI (reference sequence). The CDR3 is 11 residues long. Trimming took 6 bases from V and 9 from J, leaving 9 bases between them.

The sample holds many counts of this clone. The CDR3 DNA reads TGTGCAAGTCGCTTAGAGGGGCGGACTGAGCAGTACTTC. It is translated as CASRLEGRTEQYF. The chain carries TRBV12-2 and TRBJ2-7. TRBV12-2 constitutes a pseudogene. This CDR3 is built from 13 residues.

The chain combines TRBV10-3 with TRBJ1-5; no reliable D call. Germline CDR1 reads ENHRY; CDR2 reads SYGVKD. The germline V and J ends were trimmed by 7 bases and 0 bases, with 7 bases remaining between them. The CDR3 has 13 amino acids. This CDR3 is CAITIDSNQPQHF. CDR3 DNA: TGTGCCATCACCATAGATAGCAATCAGCCCCAGCATTTT.

This clone was picked up one time. This same CDR3 is encoded by further DNA sequences in the sample. V gene TRBV20-1 combines with J gene TRBJ1-5; tentative D call: TRBD1 (6 bases). This CDR3 region has 11 residues. Germline V gene lookup returns CDR1 DFQATT and CDR2 SNEGSKA (reference sequence). V was pared by 6 bases and J by 6 bases, with 9 bases between. As DNA, the CDR3 is TGCAGTGCCAGGGGCGGTCAGCCCCAGCATTTT. It translates to CSARGGQPQHF.

This clone was recorded once. The J gene is TRBJ1-4, the V gene TRBV9; D may be TRBD1 (5 bases). The CDR3 runs 17 residues. Germline CDR1 reads SGDLS; CDR2 reads YYNGEE. V dropped 3 bases and J dropped 0 bases, with 15 bases sitting between them. The DNA for the CDR3 is TGTGCCAGCAGCGAACAGGCAGGGCGGGCAACTAATGAAAAACTGTTTTTT. Protein product: CASSEQAGRATNEKLFF.

This chain connects TRBV6-5 to TRBJ1-4; 9 bases are shared with TRBD1. The CDR3 length is 14 residues. The V and J ends lost 7 bases and 8 bases, in that order; junction bases with no gene match: 8. Germline V CDR1 and CDR2: MNHEY, SVGAGI. CDR3 bases: TGTGCCAGCACCTCGGGGACAGGGAGGGAAAAACTGTTTTTT. As protein: CASTSGTGREKLFF.

The J gene is TRBJ2-1, the V gene TRBV11-3; 7 nucleotides align to TRBD2. The CDR3 consists of 12 residues. Per germline, CDR1 SGHNT and CDR2 YENEEA. V was pared by 11 bases and J by 9 bases, with 10 bases of the junction left unmatched. In nucleotides, the CDR3 is TGTGCCTCCGGGGGGAGGCGGGGTGAGCAGTTCTTC. Encoded protein: CASGGRRGEQFF. Full variable domain (outside the CDR3, taken from reference TRBV11-3 and TRBJ2-1): EAGVVQSPRYKIIEKKQPVAFWCNPISGHNTLYWYLQNLGQGPELLIRYENEEAVDDSQLPKDRFSAERLKGVDSTLKIQPAELGDSAVYLCASGGRRGEQFFGPGTRLTVL.

The V call is TRBV2, the J call TRBJ1-1; D not certain. CDR3 length: 13 amino acids. The V gene's germline CDR1 is SNHLY and CDR2 FYNNEI. V lost 7 bases, J lost 7 bases, and 16 bases lay in between. This chain's CDR3 is CASILKRFDEAFF. For the CDR3, the DNA is TGTGCCAGCATTCTGAAAAGGTTTGATGAAGCTTTCTTT.

The rearrangement joins TRBV5-6 to TRBJ1-5; no reliable D call. CDR3 length equals 14 residues. Germline V CDR1 and CDR2: SGHDT, YYEEEE. V lost 3 bases to trimming and J lost 4 bases, with 11 bases between them. As DNA, the CDR3 is TGTGCCAGCAGCTGGCAGTTGGGGAATCAGCCCCAGCATTTT. Protein product: CASSWQLGNQPQHF.

J is TRBJ2-7 and V is TRBV5-4; a weak D match, TRBD1 (6 bases). This CDR3 is 15 amino acids long. V lost 0 bases and J lost 2, with 12 bases in between. The germline gives CDR1 SGHNT, CDR2 YYREEE (reference sequence). DNA for the CDR3: TGTGCCAGCAGCTTGGCCGTGACAGGAACCTACGAGCAGTACTTC. Amino acids: CASSLAVTGTYEQYF. The entire variable domain, with the rest obtained from reference TRBV5-4 and TRBJ2-7, is as follows: ETGVTQSPTHLIKTRGQQVTLRCSSQSGHNTVSWYQQALGQGPQFIFQYYREEENGRGNFPPRFSGLQFPNYSSELNVNALELDDSALYLCASSLAVTGTYEQYFGPGTRLTVT.

The chain is built from TRBV6-2 or TRBV6-3 and TRBJ2-3; D call uncertain. The CDR3 covers 15 residues. CDR1 and CDR2 from the germline V gene are MNHEY and SVGEGT. The ends were cut back, 0 bases at V and 4 bases at J, with 11 bases in the middle. The CDR3 sequence is CASSYSTRASDTQYF. In DNA, the CDR3 is TGTGCCAGCAGTTACTCGACGAGAGCTTCAGATACGCAGTATTTT.

V usage is TRBV3-1 (or the pseudogene TRBV3-2) and J usage is TRBJ1-4; D perhaps matches TRBD1 (6 bases). The CDR3 runs to 15 residues. Germline values: CDR1 LGHDT, CDR2 YNNKEL (reference sequence). The germline V and J ends were trimmed by 5 bases and 7 bases, with 17 bases remaining between them. The CDR3 nucleotides read TGTGCCAGCAGCTACAGGGTTGGGGGGCGTGAAAAACTGTTTTTT. It codes for CASSYRVGGREKLFF.

This rearrangement joins TRBV28 to TRBJ1-6; TRBD1 matches at 8 bases. Germline lookup yields CDR1 MDHEN and CDR2 SYDVKM. After removal of 5 bases from V and 14 bases from J, the junction contained 14 bases not matched to a gene. CDR3 length: 15 residues. The CDR3 DNA sequence: TGTGCCAGCAGTCAACCAATTTTCCCGGGACAGGCCCTCCACTTT. Protein product: CASSQPIFPGQALHF.

This chain joins TRBV29-1 and TRBJ2-1; 8 bases map to TRBD2. V shed 7 bases, J shed 4 bases, and the junction held 9 bases outside the gene matches. CDR3 length equals 14 residues. Germline-derived CDR1 and CDR2 are SQVTM and ANQGSEA. DNA of the CDR3: TGCAGCGCCGATGGACTAGCAGGGTACAATGAGCAGTTCTTC. Protein: CSADGLAGYNEQFF.